The 23 T cell receptor beta chains in this list originate from one sample, sequenced in a study of blood T cell repertoires in COVID-19. This table comes from immunoSEQ multiplex PCR, and its TCRdb copy is limited to in-frame clones, with some not included. The sample holds 100,000 to 130,000 clones, approximately 89% seen once. The sequenced sample was peripheral blood. These receptors originate from a middle-aged man with active or convalescent COVID-19.

The chain has TRBV2 and TRBJ1-2, with 7 bases identical to TRBD1. Germline CDR1 is SNHLY and CDR2 is FYNNEI. With 1 base clipped from V and 8 bases from J, the junction kept 7 bases outside the gene matches. The CDR3 has 14 residues. In DNA form, the CDR3 reads TGTGCCAGCAGTGAAGAAGCGGGAGGGGGCGGCTACACCTTC. Translated: CASSEEAGGGGYTF.

V gene TRBV4-3 combines with J gene TRBJ2-5; 13 bases align to TRBD2. CDR3 length equals 16 residues. Germline CDR1 and CDR2: LGHNA and YSLEER. Losses at the gene ends were 3 bases for V and 5 bases for J; bases not matched to a gene: 6. As DNA, the CDR3 is TGCGCCAGCAGCCAGGGGACTAGCGGGACCGGGGAGACCCAGTACTTC. It specifies CASSQGTSGTGETQYF.

This chain joins TRBV11-2 and TRBJ2-1; 11 positions match TRBD2. Trimming cost V 7 bases and J 1 base; bases outside gene matches: 9. CDR3 length: 17 residues. CDR1 is SGHAT, CDR2 FQNNGV, per germline. The CDR3 spells CASNPGIAGGSYNEQFF. CDR3 nucleotide sequence: TGTGCCAGCAACCCGGGTATAGCGGGAGGGTCCTACAATGAGCAGTTCTTC.

The chain employs TRBV18 and TRBJ1-1; TRBD1 is a possible D gene (5 bases). The CDR3 is 13 amino acids. Germline V lookup: CDR1 KGHSH, CDR2 LQKENI. V was trimmed by 8 bases and J by 3 bases, leaving 13 bases between them. DNA of the CDR3: TGTGCCAGCGCCAGGGAAGTGGACACTGAAGCTTTCTTT. Encoded protein: CASAREVDTEAFF.

The chain links TRBV5-1 to TRBJ2-7; tentatively, D is TRBD1 (6 bases). Germline V CDR1 and CDR2: SGHRS, YFSETQ. CDR3 size: 14 residues. Trimming left V 3 bases short and J 7 bases short, with 17 bases between. CDR3 sequence (DNA): TGCGCCAGCAGCTCATGGGACACCTTAGGGGAGCAGTACTTC. Its protein product is CASSSWDTLGEQYF.

This chain joins TRBV4-3 and TRBJ2-7, with D possibly matching TRBD1 (6 bases). The CDR3 has 17 amino acids. Germline assignment: CDR1 LGHNA and CDR2 YSLEER. With 0 bases removed from V and 2 bases from J, the gap between germline ends came to 17 bases. The CDR3 protein is CASSQDAKQGQPYEQYF. The CDR3 DNA follows: TGCGCCAGCAGCCAAGACGCAAAACAGGGACAACCCTACGAGCAGTACTTC.

The rearrangement uses TRBV5-8 and TRBJ2-5, with TRBD2 matching over 9 bases. This CDR3 contains 18 residues. The V segment lost 4 bases and the J segment 1 base; nucleotides outside the gene matches: 14. Looked up from germline, CDR1 is SGHTS and CDR2 is YDEGEE. CDR3 in amino acids: CASSPPPRLAELQETQYF. The DNA of the CDR3 is TGTGCCAGCAGCCCGCCCCCTAGACTAGCGGAGCTCCAAGAGACCCAGTACTTC.

This chain connects TRBV5-1 to TRBJ2-4, with D perhaps matching TRBD1 (5 bases). V lost 0 bases to trimming and J lost 6 bases, with 10 bases between them. CDR3 length equals 14 residues. Looked up from germline, CDR1 is SGHRS and CDR2 is YFSETQ. CDR3 sequence (DNA): TGCGCCAGCAGCTTGGCCCAGGGTCTAAACATTCAGTACTTC. Translating gives CASSLAQGLNIQYF.

This chain uses TRBV7-9 with TRBJ1-1, with TRBD1 as a possible D gene (6 bases). There are 16 residues in the CDR3. Germline-derived CDR1 and CDR2 are SEHNR and FQNEAQ (reference sequence). The V and J ends lost 5 bases and 3 bases respectively, with 19 bases between them. This chain's CDR3 is CASSQNFGGAYTEAFF. The CDR3 DNA sequence: TGTGCCAGCAGCCAGAATTTCGGGGGGGCGTACACTGAAGCTTTCTTT. The whole variable domain, remainder taken from reference TRBV7-9 and TRBJ1-1, is DTGVSQNPRHKITKRGQNVTFRCDPISEHNRLYWYRQTLGQGPEFLTYFQNEAQLEKSRLLSDRFSAERPKGSFSTLEIQRTEQGDSAMYLCASSQNFGGAYTEAFFGQGTRLTVV.

The chain combines TRBV28 with TRBJ2-7; possibly TRBD1 for D (5 bases). The V and J ends lost 4 bases and 7 bases respectively, with 17 bases between them. Germline V gene lookup returns CDR1 MDHEN and CDR2 SYDVKM. The CDR3 has 14 residues. For the CDR3, the DNA is TGTGCCAGCAGTTCATCCACGACTGGACAAGAGCAGTACTTC. Encoded protein: CASSSSTTGQEQYF.

This sequence joins TRBV5-1 and TRBJ2-1; TRBD1 might be the D (6 bases). The germline V gene has CDR1 SGHRS and CDR2 YFSETQ. The CDR3 has 16 residues. V was trimmed by 3 bases and J by 5 bases, leaving 18 bases between them. The CDR3 region is CASSYLSGVRNNEQFF. The CDR3 DNA reads as TGCGCCAGCAGCTACCTTTCAGGGGTTAGAAACAATGAGCAGTTCTTC.

The chain uses TRBV6-5 and TRBJ1-2, with 9 nucleotides matching TRBD1. Germline trimming cut 6 bases from V and 6 bases from J; bases unmatched to any gene: 8. Germline lookup yields CDR1 MNHEY and CDR2 SVGAGI. The CDR3 sequence is 14 residues long. The CDR3 is CASRTPGQGNGYTF. In nucleotides, the CDR3 is TGTGCCAGCAGGACCCCGGGACAGGGTAATGGCTACACCTTC.

The V gene is TRBV11-3, the J gene TRBJ2-1, with TRBD1 matching over 8 bases. The CDR3 covers 16 residues. Germline assignment: CDR1 SGHNT and CDR2 YENEEA. V lost 2 bases to trimming and J lost 4 bases; unmatched junction nucleotides: 7. The CDR3 coding sequence is TGTGCCAGCAGCTTATATGGGACAGGCGATTACAATGAGCAGTTCTTC. It specifies CASSLYGTGDYNEQFF. The full variable domain, in which reference TRBV11-3 and TRBJ2-1 provide the parts outside the CDR3, is EAGVVQSPRYKIIEKKQPVAFWCNPISGHNTLYWYLQNLGQGPELLIRYENEEAVDDSQLPKDRFSAERLKGVDSTLKIQPAELGDSAVYLCASSLYGTGDYNEQFFGPGTRLTVL.

This clone was recorded a few times. This sequence joins TRBV12-3 or TRBV12-4 and TRBJ1-1; maybe TRBD1 (5 bases). CDR3 length: 13 residues. Trimming pared 7 bases from V and 10 bases from J, leaving 19 bases between. The CDR3 nucleotides read TGTGCCAGCACCCCAGGACGGGGGAGGAGAGCTTTCTTT. Encoded protein: CASTPGRGRRAFF.

The J gene is TRBJ2-5, the V gene TRBV23-1, with 9 bases matching TRBD1. TRBV23-1 is annotated as an ORF whose role is uncertain. Unmatched junction bases numbered 13, after V lost 4 bases and J lost 4 bases. The length of the CDR3 is 17 residues. The CDR3 DNA reads TGCGCCAGCAGTCCCCAAAACAGGGGGCCCGGGTTAGAGACCCAGTACTTC. Encoded protein: CASSPQNRGPGLETQYF.

This clone was found once. The genes are TRBV10-3 and TRBJ1-6; possibly TRBD1 for D (6 bases). Trimming stripped 7 bases from V and 9 bases from J, with 13 bases between. The CDR3 is 13 amino acids. Germline values: CDR1 ENHRY, CDR2 SYGVKD. The CDR3 sequence is CAITGANGSPLHF. The CDR3 coding sequence is TGTGCCATCACAGGGGCTAACGGTTCACCCCTCCACTTT.

This clone appeared once. The rearrangement joins TRBV6-5 to TRBJ1-1; 7 bases align to TRBD1. J lost 12 bases, V lost 4 bases, and 8 bases had no gene match. The CDR3 contains 12 residues. Germline values: CDR1 MNHEY, CDR2 SVGAGI. DNA for the CDR3: TGTGCCAGCAGTTCTCTGAACAGGGGAACTTTCTTT. It translates to CASSSLNRGTFF.

This chain links TRBV19 with TRBJ2-3; D may be TRBD2 (6 bases). Trimming cost V 2 bases and J 6 bases, with 15 bases left between them. This CDR3 is built from 15 residues. Germline loops: CDR1 LNHDA, CDR2 SQIVND (reference sequence). The CDR3 nucleotides are TGTGCCAGTAGTATACGACGGGAGAGAGGGGATACGCAGTATTTT. It encodes CASSIRRERGDTQYF.

The chain joins TRBV3-1 (or the pseudogene TRBV3-2) to TRBJ2-6, with no clear D. This CDR3 contains 16 residues. The ends were cut back, 3 bases at V and 0 bases at J, with 9 bases in the middle. The germline CDR1 and CDR2 sequences are LGHDT and YNNKEL (reference sequence). The CDR3: CASSQTVASGANVLTF. The CDR3 nucleotides read TGTGCCAGCAGCCAGACTGTCGCCTCTGGGGCCAACGTCCTGACTTTC.

The sample holds a few counts of this clone. The chain has TRBV28 and TRBJ2-7; TRBD2 matches 12 bases. Unmatched junction bases numbered 5, after V lost 6 bases and J lost 2 bases. This CDR3 region has 15 residues. CDR1 and CDR2 from the germline V gene are MDHEN and SYDVKM. The CDR3 reads CASRPLAGGTYEQYF. The CDR3 DNA follows: TGTGCCAGCAGGCCCCTAGCGGGAGGGACCTACGAGCAGTACTTC.

The J gene is TRBJ2-1, the V gene TRBV28, with 10 bases matching TRBD2. With 0 bases clipped from V and 7 bases from J, the junction kept 18 bases outside the gene matches. The CDR3 has 20 residues. Germline V gene sequence: CDR1 MDHEN, CDR2 SYDVKM. The DNA of the CDR3 is TGTGCCAGCAGTTTATGGGGTCGGGGGGGGACTAGCGAGAGTTGGAATGAGCAGTTCTTC. It translates to CASSLWGRGGTSESWNEQFF.

The chain employs TRBV18 and TRBJ1-1; TRBD1 matches 7 bases. Germline lookup yields CDR1 KGHSH and CDR2 LQKENI. There are 17 residues in the CDR3. J lost 1 base, V lost 3 bases, and 11 bases had no gene match. Written as DNA, the CDR3 is TGTGCCAGCTCACCGAGAACAGGGGCGCTGGCGAACACTGAAGCTTTCTTT. Amino acids: CASSPRTGALANTEAFF.

The V gene is TRBV4-3, the J gene TRBJ2-1; tentative D call: TRBD2 (6 bases). CDR1 is LGHNA and CDR2 is YSLEER in the germline V gene. V was trimmed by 0 bases and J by 3 bases, leaving 12 bases between them. The CDR3 runs to 16 residues. The CDR3 nucleotides read TGCGCCAGCAGCCAAGACTCGGGACTCCACTACAATGAGCAGTTCTTC. Encoded protein: CASSQDSGLHYNEQFF.